This T cell receptor (beta chain) originates from a study of lung T cells in sarcoidosis with Löfgren's syndrome. In the study overall: Sarcoidosis features CD4+ T cell accumulation in bronchoalveolar lavage fluid.

The table lists this clonotype with a few counts. One entry per CDR3 protein results from TCRdb running MiXCR on the reads. This table has more than 50,000 distinct CDR3 sequences, around 20% appearing once. The sequence was collected from a human donor with sarcoidosis (Löfgren's syndrome or another form), or a control subject (not recorded which). The sample consisted of CD4+ T cells from PBMCs.

CDR3 sequence reads: CASSDGYSGNTIYF. The CDR3 DNA follows: TGTGCCAGCAGCGACGGCTACTCTGGAAACACCATATATTTT. The J gene is TRBJ1-3, the V gene TRBV3-1; D ambiguous. Trimming cost V 5 bases and J 0 bases, with 8 bases left between them. This CDR3 contains 14 residues. Germline V gene data show CDR1 as LGHDT and CDR2 as YNNKEL (reference sequence).